The 13 T cell receptor beta chains below come from one sample, sequenced in a study of blood T cell repertoires in COVID-19. Profiled with immunoSEQ multiplex PCR; TCRdb holds only in-frame clones, not every one. The sample has 90,000 or so clones, more than 75% seen once; the top ten hold roughly 1.2%. The sample comprised peripheral blood. The receptors derive from a human donor in a cohort sampled during active COVID-19.

This chain uses TRBV14 with TRBJ2-7; D might be TRBD2 (6 bases). V was trimmed by 5 bases and J by 0 bases, leaving 17 bases between them. CDR1 SGHDN and CDR2 FVKESK come from the germline V gene. This CDR3 is 16 amino acids long. CDR3 loop: CASSRGGLASSYEQYF. The CDR3 DNA reads as TGTGCCAGCAGCAGGGGAGGCCTGGCGAGCTCCTACGAGCAGTACTTC.

V gene TRBV28 combines with J gene TRBJ2-3; 10 bases are a match to TRBD2. The V gene end was trimmed by 4 bases and the J gene end by 5 bases; junction bases not matched to a gene: 9. Germline CDR1 reads MDHEN; CDR2 reads SYDVKM. CDR3 length equals 16 residues. CDR3 bases: TGTGCCAGCAGTTCGGCTAGCGGGAGTTGGGGAGATACGCAGTATTTT. Translation gives CASSSASGSWGDTQYF.

V and J are TRBV9 and TRBJ2-3; 7 bases match TRBD1. Germline assignment: CDR1 SGDLS and CDR2 YYNGEE. The length of the CDR3 is 16 residues. With V trimmed by 4 bases and J by 1 base, 9 bases remained unmatched. CDR3: CASSPTPDRGTDTQYF. CDR3 DNA: TGTGCCAGCAGCCCCACGCCAGACAGGGGCACAGATACGCAGTATTTT. Supplemented by reference TRBV9 and TRBJ2-3, the full variable domain reads DSGVTQTPKHLITATGQRVTLRCSPRSGDLSVYWYQQSLDQGLQFLIQYYNGEERAKGNILERFSAQQFPDLHSELNLSSLELGDSALYFCASSPTPDRGTDTQYFGPGTRLTVL.

This sequence joins TRBV7-2 and TRBJ2-3; D is perhaps TRBD2 (6 bases). Germline CDR1 SGHTA, CDR2 FQGNSA. The CDR3 has 16 amino acids. V shed 4 bases and J shed 0 bases, with 14 bases lying between them. In DNA, the CDR3 is TGTGCCAGCAGCTCCCGGGACTTGGCTAGCACAGATACGCAGTATTTT. It specifies CASSSRDLASTDTQYF.

CDR3 sequence (DNA): TGTGCCATCAGCGGGACTAGCGGTCTCAGCGGGGAGCTGTTTTTT. As protein: CAISGTSGLSGELFF. The chain joins TRBV10-3 to TRBJ2-2; 11 nucleotides agree with TRBD2. After removal of 6 bases from V and 7 bases from J, the junction contained 7 bases not matched to a gene. The CDR3 extends over 15 amino acids. Per the germline V gene, CDR1 is ENHRY and CDR2 is SYGVKD.

V and J are TRBV5-4 and TRBJ2-7, with D tentatively TRBD1 (5 bases). Germline values: CDR1 SGHNT, CDR2 YYREEE (reference sequence). The length of the CDR3 is 13 residues. With 4 bases removed from V and 0 bases from J, the gap between germline ends came to 8 bases. The CDR3 sequence is CASSTGSSYEQYF. The CDR3 DNA reads as TGTGCCAGCAGCACAGGTTCCTCCTACGAGCAGTACTTC.

The chain uses TRBV18 and TRBJ1-2; 7 bases align to TRBD1. The V and J ends lost 0 bases and 8 bases, in that order; junction bases with no gene match: 15. Germline V gene lookup returns CDR1 KGHSH and CDR2 LQKENI. This CDR3 spans 17 amino acids. CDR3 in DNA: TGTGCCAGCTCACCACCGGGGAGTAGACAGGGATTAACCGGCTACACCTTC. This encodes CASSPPGSRQGLTGYTF.

The chain employs TRBV2 and TRBJ2-5; 8 nucleotides line up with TRBD1. The germline V gene encodes CDR1 SNHLY and CDR2 FYNNEI. J lost 3 bases, V lost 7 bases, and 7 bases had no gene match. The CDR3 covers 14 residues. The CDR3 DNA is TGTGCCAGCACCTCCCAGGGACAGGAAGAGACCCAGTACTTC. As protein: CASTSQGQEETQYF.

The chain carries TRBV30 and TRBJ1-1, with D hard to call. The CDR3 consists of 16 residues. The V gene lost 8 bases and the J gene lost 3 bases, with 25 bases spanning the gap. Germline CDR1 is GTSNPN and CDR2 is SVGIG (reference sequence). The CDR3 protein is CALRWTVKDGDTEAFF. The DNA for the CDR3 is TGTGCCCTACGTTGGACTGTGAAGGATGGGGACACTGAAGCTTTCTTT.

This clone came up once. The rearrangement links TRBV18 to TRBJ2-5, with 12 bases that match TRBD2. The CDR3 is 15 amino acids. The germline gives CDR1 KGHSH, CDR2 LQKENI. J was trimmed by 5 bases and V by 5 bases; bases with no gene match: 6. The CDR3 DNA sequence: TGTGCCAGCTCAATTATGACTAGCGGGAGTGAGACCCAGTACTTC. It encodes CASSIMTSGSETQYF.

The chain employs TRBV27 and TRBJ2-1; 10 bases agree with TRBD2. Germline assignment: CDR1 MNHEY and CDR2 SMNVEV (reference sequence). The CDR3 contains 16 residues. After removal of 4 bases from V and 4 bases from J, the junction contained 7 bases not matched to a gene. The CDR3 DNA reads as TGTGCCAGCAGTTGGACTAGCGGAAAGGGGTACAATGAGCAGTTCTTC. Its translation is CASSWTSGKGYNEQFF.

This clone was observed once. The chain links TRBV3-1 (or the pseudogene TRBV3-2) to TRBJ2-3; 8 positions agree with TRBD2. Germline lookup yields CDR1 LGHDT and CDR2 YNNKEL (reference sequence). V shed 0 bases and J 0 bases; nucleotides not matched to a gene: 5. The CDR3 runs to 17 residues. CDR3 bases: TGTGCCAGCAGCCAAGATCGCACTAGCGGAAGCACAGATACGCAGTATTTT. Amino acid sequence: CASSQDRTSGSTDTQYF.

V is TRBV30 and J is TRBJ2-1; D call uncertain. CDR3 length equals 11 residues. Germline V gene lookup returns CDR1 GTSNPN and CDR2 SVGIG (reference sequence). The V end was cut by 1 base, the J end by 10 bases, with 8 bases between. The CDR3 sequence is CAWSGGAEQFF. The CDR3 DNA follows: TGTGCCTGGAGTGGAGGAGCGGAGCAGTTCTTC.